These 18 T cell receptor beta chains share one sample of origin, sequenced in a study of vaccination effects on CD4 cells after COVID-19. Sequencing followed a ViraFEST assay step that expanded antigen-specific CD4+ T cells with viral peptide pools. The authors isolated CD4+ T cells after more than eight days of culture. As their vaccination, participants received two doses of either BNT162b2 or mRNA-1273. Antigens for these TCRs are unknown. The method was immunoSEQ multiplex PCR; TCRdb's version includes in-frame clones alone and lacks a portion of them. The profile shows 55,000 to 70,000 clones, roughly 80% of them singletons. Sequencing used CD4+ T cells from PBMCs cultured with HCoV-OC43 spike peptides, obtained after COVID-19 vaccination. Subset specified: HCoV-OC43 spike overlapping peptide pool stimulation. The receptors shown here come from a human donor who received a COVID-19 vaccine.

The rearrangement uses TRBV5-1 and TRBJ2-1; 9 nucleotides match TRBD2. In germline, CDR1 is SGHRS, CDR2 YFSETQ. J was trimmed by 6 bases and V by 0 bases; bases with no gene match: 4. CDR3 size: 15 residues. The CDR3, as DNA: TGCGCCAGCAGCTTGGGCCTAGCGGGGCTCAATGAGCAGTTCTTC. Translating it yields CASSLGLAGLNEQFF.

The chain uses TRBV24-1 and TRBJ2-6; no firm D call. V shed 3 bases and J shed 0 bases, with 5 bases lying between them. This CDR3 has 15 residues. CDR1 KGHDR and CDR2 SFDVKD come from the germline V gene. The CDR3 bases are TGTGCCACCAGTGATCCTATCTCTGGGGCCAACGTCCTGACTTTC. Protein sequence: CATSDPISGANVLTF.

The V and J genes are TRBV18 and TRBJ2-2; tentative D call: TRBD2 (5 bases). Trimming removed 3 bases from V and 4 bases from J, with 12 bases in between. CDR3 length: 15 amino acids. Germline CDR1 and CDR2: KGHSH and LQKENI. CDR3 in DNA: TGTGCCAGCTCACCGTGGGTAGCGACCACCGGGGAGCTGTTTTTT. Protein product: CASSPWVATTGELFF. The full variable domain, its missing parts supplied by reference TRBV18 and TRBJ2-2, is NAGVMQNPRHLVRRRGQEARLRCSPMKGHSHVYWYRQLPEEGLKFMVYLQKENIIDESGMPKERFSAEFPKEGPSILRIQQVVRGDSAAYFCASSPWVATTGELFFGEGSRLTVL.

The J gene is TRBJ1-3, the V gene TRBV6-5; maybe TRBD1 (5 bases). Trimming shortened V by 2 bases and J by 4 bases, and 12 bases separated the two germline ends. The CDR3 is made up of 15 amino acids. The germline gives CDR1 MNHEY, CDR2 SVGAGI. The CDR3 reads CASSYDSQPGNTIYF. The CDR3 nucleotides read TGTGCCAGCAGTTACGACAGTCAGCCCGGAAACACCATATATTTT.

This chain connects TRBV5-1 to TRBJ2-2; D is undetermined. V was clipped by 0 bases and J by 5 bases, with 8 bases between them. CDR3 size: 14 residues. Germline V gene data show CDR1 as SGHRS and CDR2 as YFSETQ. CDR3: CASSLESGTGELFF. For the CDR3, the DNA is TGCGCCAGCAGCTTGGAGTCAGGAACCGGGGAGCTGTTTTTT.

The chain recombines TRBV9 with TRBJ2-3, with 11 bases identical to TRBD2. V shed 4 bases, J shed 0 bases, and the junction held 4 bases outside the gene matches. The CDR3 covers 16 residues. CDR1 is SGDLS and CDR2 is YYNGEE in the germline V gene. The CDR3 region has the DNA TGTGCCAGCAGCAAGGGACTAGCGGCTAGCACAGATACGCAGTATTTT. This codes for CASSKGLAASTDTQYF.

V is TRBV6-1 and J is TRBJ1-3; D remains unclear. Germline CDR1 reads MNHNS; CDR2 reads SASEGT. V was clipped by 2 bases and J by 2 bases, with 10 bases between them. The CDR3 contains 15 residues. CDR3: CASSERRVTGNTIYF. The DNA of the CDR3 is TGTGCCAGCAGTGAAAGAAGGGTGACTGGAAACACCATATATTTT.

To note about this clone: A junction end diverges from the germline sequence, so it may reflect a read error. This chain connects TRBV3-1 (or the pseudogene TRBV3-2) to TRBJ1-2; D unclear. The CDR3 loop spans 13 amino acids. Germline-derived CDR1 and CDR2 are LGHDT and YNNKEL (reference sequence). Here the CDR3 DNA reads TGTGCCAGCAGCCAATTGAGTTTCCCCCAACCGCTCTTC. This sequence encodes CASSQLSFPQPLF.

The rearrangement links TRBV12-3 or TRBV12-4 to TRBJ1-5; D remains ambiguous. The CDR3 has 13 residues. V shed 3 bases and J shed 7 bases, with 10 bases lying between them. CDR3 protein: CASSFTREQPQHF. The CDR3 DNA reads TGTGCCAGCAGTTTTACCCGGGAACAGCCCCAGCATTTT.

The chain has TRBV5-1 and TRBJ2-5; possibly TRBD1 for D (6 bases). The CDR3 totals 15 residues. Germline CDR1 reads SGHRS; CDR2 reads YFSETQ. Trimming stripped 0 bases from V and 2 bases from J, with 11 bases between. CDR3 sequence reads: CASSLANGQQETQYF. In nucleotides, the CDR3 is TGCGCCAGCAGCTTGGCCAATGGACAGCAAGAGACCCAGTACTTC.

This sequence joins TRBV5-6 and TRBJ2-3; maybe TRBD1 (7 bases). Germline CDR1 is SGHDT and CDR2 is YYEEEE. The CDR3 is made up of 12 amino acids. V gave up 6 bases and J gave up 5 bases, with 10 bases separating them. CDR3 coding DNA: TGTGCCAGCAACCAGGGGGGAGATACGCAGTATTTT. Its translation is CASNQGGDTQYF.

The gene calls are TRBV5-1 and TRBJ1-2; tentative D call: TRBD1 (5 bases). V was trimmed by 0 bases and J by 2 bases, leaving 11 bases between them. CDR1 SGHRS and CDR2 YFSETQ come from the germline V gene. CDR3 length: 15 amino acids. The DNA of the CDR3 is TGCGCCAGCAGCTTGGTACCTCCAGGGAACTATGGCTACACCTTC. Residues: CASSLVPPGNYGYTF.

The chain employs TRBV9 and TRBJ1-1, with 9 bases fitting TRBD1. The junction had 5 bases not matched to a gene; V was cut back by 3 bases and J by 5 bases. Germline CDR1 is SGDLS and CDR2 is YYNGEE. This CDR3 is 14 amino acids long. CDR3 protein: CASSERTGETEAFF. The CDR3 coding sequence is TGTGCCAGCAGCGAACGGACAGGGGAGACTGAAGCTTTCTTT.

The J gene is TRBJ1-5, the V gene TRBV7-6, with D unresolved. CDR1 and CDR2 (germline): SGHVS, FNYEAQ. V lost 5 bases to trimming and J lost 11 bases, with 16 bases between them. The CDR3 runs 13 residues. Written as DNA, the CDR3 is TGTGCCAGCAGCCGAACCCTCTTGGGGACCCAGCATTTT. As protein: CASSRTLLGTQHF. The whole variable domain, remainder taken from reference TRBV7-6 and TRBJ1-5, is GAGVSQSPRYKVTKRGQDVALRCDPISGHVSLYWYRQALGQGPEFLTYFNYEAQQDKSGLPNDRFSAERPEGSISTLTIQRTEQRDSAMYRCASSRTLLGTQHFGDGTRLSIL.

This clone was observed a single time. DNA for the CDR3: TGTGCCAGCTCACTGACAGCCTTATACACAGATACGCAGTATTTT. Its protein product is CASSLTALYTDTQYF. The J gene is TRBJ2-3, the V gene TRBV18, with D perhaps TRBD1 (5 bases). Germline CDR1 reads KGHSH; CDR2 reads LQKENI. The CDR3 is made up of 15 amino acids. Trimming shortened V by 4 bases and J by 2 bases, and 13 bases separated the two germline ends.

The genes are TRBV7-9 and TRBJ1-1, with D tentatively TRBD1 (5 bases). The CDR3 is made up of 14 amino acids. V lost 6 bases and J 1 base, leaving 12 bases between the germline ends. Germline assignment: CDR1 SEHNR and CDR2 FQNEAQ (reference sequence). CDR3 in amino acids: CASRSGLGNTEAFF. The CDR3 DNA reads TGTGCCAGCAGATCAGGGTTGGGGAACACTGAAGCTTTCTTT.

The chain recombines TRBV2 with TRBJ1-2, with a weak D call TRBD1 (6 bases). In germline, CDR1 is SNHLY, CDR2 FYNNEI. The CDR3 runs to 14 residues. Trimming took 3 bases from V and 4 from J, leaving 12 bases between them. CDR3 sequence (DNA): TGTGCCAGCAGTGATGGGCCCAGGGGCTATGGCTACACCTTC. Translation gives CASSDGPRGYGYTF. Together with reference TRBV2 and TRBJ1-2, the CDR3 gives the full variable domain: EPEVTQTPSHQVTQMGQEVILRCVPISNHLYFYWYRQILGQKVEFLVSFYNNEISEKSEIFDDQFSVERPDGSNFTLKIRSTKLEDSAMYFCASSDGPRGYGYTFGSGTRLTVV.

This chain uses TRBV6-5 with TRBJ2-7; 8 nucleotides agree with TRBD1. The CDR3 contains 15 residues. The J segment lost 1 base and the V segment lost 6 bases, leaving 8 bases of the junction unmatched. Germline CDR1 reads MNHEY; CDR2 reads SVGAGI. The CDR3 region is CASSHQGASSYEQYV. CDR3 DNA sequence: TGTGCCAGCAGCCACCAGGGGGCTTCGTCCTACGAGCAGTACGTC.